This T cell receptor (beta chain) was identified in a study of regulatory T cells in long-lasting Graves disease. According to the study, TCR beta libraries were built with iRepertoire HTBI primers and CDR3-region Arm-PCR. How the authors handled the data: Taken together, the samples had around 66 TRBV and more than 12 TRBJ segments identified. TCRdb used MiXCR to reprocess the multiplex PCR reads, holding one entry per CDR3 protein. What appears here as the V and J calls and clone size reflects TCRdb's work, not the paper's. Among 400,000 to 600,000 distinct CDR3 sequences listed, roughly 21% were seen once. Regarding the study as a whole: The study found TRBV28, TRBJ1-2 and TRBJ2-5 favored in persistent disease. Persistent patients shared more public clonotypes (around 3,000) than new patients (nearly 1,000).

From germline, CDR1 is SGHTA and CDR2 FQGNSA. V lost 1 base to trimming and J lost 8 bases, with 18 bases between them. The CDR3 consists of 17 residues. As concerns this clonotype: Its specificity is unknown.

Noted time point: persistent/refractory GD, antithyroid drugs over 5 years with positive TRAb. Researchers made the TCR library from RNA that was extracted from PBMCs. This clonotype was obtained from a female donor with Graves disease. V and J are TRBV7-2 and TRBJ1-6; D unresolved. Source: peripheral blood mononuclear cells (PBMCs), taken when the disease was refractory, from a patient treated with antithyroid drugs. CDR3 DNA sequence: TGTGCCAGCAGCTTAGATATGGTGGTGGGTTCGGATTCACCCCTCCACTTT. Encoded protein: CASSLDMVVGSDSPLHF.